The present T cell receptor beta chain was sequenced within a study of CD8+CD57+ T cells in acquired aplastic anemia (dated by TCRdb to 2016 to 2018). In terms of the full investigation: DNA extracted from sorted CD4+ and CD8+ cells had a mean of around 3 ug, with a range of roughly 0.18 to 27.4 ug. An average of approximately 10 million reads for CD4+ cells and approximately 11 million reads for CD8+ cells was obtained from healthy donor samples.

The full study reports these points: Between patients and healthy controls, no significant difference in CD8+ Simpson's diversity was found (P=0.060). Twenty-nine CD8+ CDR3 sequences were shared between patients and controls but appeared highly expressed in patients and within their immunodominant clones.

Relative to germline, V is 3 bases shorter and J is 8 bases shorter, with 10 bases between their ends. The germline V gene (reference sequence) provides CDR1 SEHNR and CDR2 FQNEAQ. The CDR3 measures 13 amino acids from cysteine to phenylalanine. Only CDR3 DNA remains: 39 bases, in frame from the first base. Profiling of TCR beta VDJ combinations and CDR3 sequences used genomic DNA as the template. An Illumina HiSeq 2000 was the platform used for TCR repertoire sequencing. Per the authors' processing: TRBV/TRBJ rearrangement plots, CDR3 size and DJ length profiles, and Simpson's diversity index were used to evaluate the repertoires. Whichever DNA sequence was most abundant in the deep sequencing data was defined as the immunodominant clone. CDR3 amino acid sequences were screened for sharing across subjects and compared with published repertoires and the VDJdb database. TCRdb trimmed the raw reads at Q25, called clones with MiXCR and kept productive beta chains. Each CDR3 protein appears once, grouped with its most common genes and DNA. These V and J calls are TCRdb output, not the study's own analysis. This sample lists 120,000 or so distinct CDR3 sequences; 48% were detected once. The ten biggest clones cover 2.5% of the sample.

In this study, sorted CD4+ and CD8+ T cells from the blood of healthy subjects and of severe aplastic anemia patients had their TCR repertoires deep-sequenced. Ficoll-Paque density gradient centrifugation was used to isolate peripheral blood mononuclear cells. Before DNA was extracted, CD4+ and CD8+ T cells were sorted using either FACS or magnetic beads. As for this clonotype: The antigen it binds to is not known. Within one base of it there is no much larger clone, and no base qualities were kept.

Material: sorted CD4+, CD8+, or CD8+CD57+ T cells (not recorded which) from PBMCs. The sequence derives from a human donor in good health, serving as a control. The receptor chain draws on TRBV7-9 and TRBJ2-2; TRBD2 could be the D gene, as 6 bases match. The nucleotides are TGTGCCAGCAGCTTTGGGCTAGCGGGGGAGCTGTTTTTT. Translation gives CASSFGLAGELFF.